Each of the 21 T cell receptor beta chains below was sequenced from the same sample in a study of response to subunit inactivated influenza vaccine. Using its own MiXCR run on the RT-PCR reads, TCRdb lists one record per CDR3 protein. The profile shows hundreds of thousands of distinct CDR3 sequences, approximately 7.7% of them singletons. The sequences come from PBMCs from blood, collected around 25 months after vaccination. The receptor set was obtained from a man aged 50 to 69 who received an inactivated influenza vaccine.

The chain joins TRBV6-5 to TRBJ2-1, with 7 bases fitting TRBD2. The CDR3 covers 15 residues. The J segment lost 4 bases and the V segment lost 6 bases, leaving 9 bases of the junction unmatched. Germline V lookup: CDR1 MNHEY, CDR2 SVGAGI. The CDR3 DNA reads as TGTGCCAGCAGCTTTACTAGCGAAGGGTACAATGAGCAGTTCTTC. This translates into CASSFTSEGYNEQFF.

In this sample, this clonotype turned up many times. This sequence joins TRBV4-1 and TRBJ1-5; maybe TRBD1 (6 bases). The germline V gene encodes CDR1 MGHRA and CDR2 YSYEKL. V shed 4 bases and J shed 2 bases, with 9 bases lying between them. The CDR3 runs to 14 residues. The CDR3, as DNA: TGCGCCAGCAGCCGAAGGACAGGCAATCAGCCCCAGCATTTT. Encoded protein: CASSRRTGNQPQHF.

With respect to this clonotype: A read error may explain this, as a much larger clone is one base away. Written as DNA, the CDR3 is TGTGCCTGGAGTGTCGGGCAGGAACCCTACGAGCAGTACTTC. Translated: CAWSVGQEPYEQYF. This sequence joins TRBV30 and TRBJ2-7, with D hard to call. Deletions cut 0 bases from V and 2 bases from J, with 11 bases between. The CDR3 runs to 14 residues. Germline V CDR1 and CDR2: GTSNPN, SVGIG (reference sequence).

Only a few counts were recorded for this clonotype. The chain joins TRBV20-1 to TRBJ2-7; D is uncertain. The CDR3 sequence is 14 residues long. The ends were cut back, 3 bases at V and 0 bases at J, with 12 bases in the middle. Germline values: CDR1 DFQATT, CDR2 SNEGSKA (reference sequence). CDR3 sequence: CSASRTTLSYEQYF. CDR3 DNA sequence: TGCAGTGCTAGCAGAACTACACTCTCCTACGAGCAGTACTTC.

The rearrangement joins TRBV5-1 to TRBJ2-3; TRBD2 aligns across 13 bases. Germline V gives CDR1 SGHRS, CDR2 YFSETQ. The CDR3 is 19 residues long. J was trimmed by 2 bases and V by 2 bases; bases with no gene match: 11. The CDR3 loop reads CASSFSRTSGGATTDTQYF. CDR3 DNA sequence: TGCGCCAGCAGCTTTTCGAGGACTAGCGGGGGAGCGACCACAGATACGCAGTATTTT.

This clonotype came up a few times. This chain's CDR3 is CASSFAGTGIYTEAFF. The CDR3 coding sequence is TGTGCCAGCAGTTTCGCCGGGACAGGGATTTACACTGAAGCTTTCTTT. J is TRBJ1-1 and V is TRBV7-2; 9 nucleotides match TRBD1. Germline V gives CDR1 SGHTA, CDR2 FQGNSA. The V gene end was trimmed by 6 bases and the J gene end by 3 bases; junction bases not matched to a gene: 11. This CDR3 has 16 residues.

This clonotype was observed a handful of times. CDR3 region: CSARANARDDEKLFF. CDR3 nucleotides: TGCAGTGCTAGAGCAAATGCCAGAGACGATGAAAAACTGTTTTTT. This chain uses TRBV20-1 with TRBJ1-4; D uncertain. This CDR3 contains 15 residues. Per germline, CDR1 DFQATT and CDR2 SNEGSKA (reference sequence). Trimming left V 1 base short and J 6 bases short, with 15 bases between.

This clonotype was counted many times. The rearrangement uses TRBV20-1 and TRBJ1-5; the match to TRBD1 covers 7 bases. J was trimmed by 1 base and V by 6 bases; bases with no gene match: 0. Per germline, CDR1 DFQATT and CDR2 SNEGSKA (reference sequence). The CDR3 sequence is 12 residues long. Here the CDR3 DNA reads TGCAGTGCACAGGGGAGCAATCAGCCCCAGCATTTT. Its protein is CSAQGSNQPQHF.

This clonotype was counted many times. The V gene is TRBV10-1, the J gene TRBJ2-7; D is possibly TRBD1 (5 bases). CDR1 is WNHNN, CDR2 SYGVQD, per germline (reference sequence). This CDR3 spans 13 amino acids. Trimming took off 2 bases at V and 5 bases at J, with 10 bases between the two ends. CDR3: CASSEIQGHEQYF. The CDR3 DNA reads as TGCGCCAGCAGTGAGATCCAGGGCCACGAGCAGTACTTC.

Remarks on this clonotype: At one of its ends the junction is not consistent with the germline gene, which may arise from a read error. The rearrangement joins TRBV20-1 to TRBJ2-3; 10 bases map to TRBD2. CDR3 length: 17 amino acids. Germline V gene lookup returns CDR1 DFQATT and CDR2 SNEGSKA (reference sequence). The CDR3 bases are TGCAGTGCTAGTGTATTGGGACTAGCGCTTCCGACGGATACTCAGTATTTT. This codes for CSASVLGLALPTDTQYF.

On this clonotype itself: This may be a read error, as it is one base from a much larger clone. The J gene is TRBJ2-5, the V gene TRBV29-1; tentative D call: TRBD2 (6 bases). Germline V CDR1 and CDR2: SQVTM, ANQGSEA. The CDR3 length is 14 residues. CDR3 region: CSVGPSAGRENQYF. DNA of the CDR3: TGCAGCGTTGGCCCCTCGGCGGGGAGAGAGAACCAGTACTTC.

The chain links TRBV7-8 to TRBJ2-1; no clear D gene. Germline loops: CDR1 SGHVS, CDR2 FQNEAQ. The CDR3 contains 15 residues. The V end lost 7 bases, the J end lost 9 bases, and 22 bases lay between the germline ends. The CDR3 coding sequence is TGTGCCAGCATAGGTTGGCGCAACCCTACGGGTGAGCAGTTCTTC. As protein: CASIGWRNPTGEQFF. Filled out from reference TRBV7-8 and TRBJ2-1, the complete variable domain reads GAGVSQSPRYKVAKRGQDVALRCDPISGHVSLFWYQQALGQGPEFLTYFQNEAQLDKSGLPSDRFFAERPEGSVSTLKIQRTQQEDSAVYLCASIGWRNPTGEQFFGPGTRLTVL.

The chain uses TRBV6-6 and TRBJ1-6; D uncertain. Per germline, CDR1 MNHNY and CDR2 SVGAGI (reference sequence). CDR3 length: 11 amino acids. The germline V and J ends were trimmed by 7 bases and 7 bases, with 5 bases remaining between them. CDR3 in DNA: TGTGCCAGCATGGGGAATTCACCCCTCCACTTT. It translates to CASMGNSPLHF.

The chain uses TRBV5-4 and TRBJ2-5; 9 bases agree with TRBD1. CDR3 length equals 14 residues. V was clipped by 4 bases and J by 5 bases; unmatched bases: 6. CDR1 is SGHNT, CDR2 YYREEE, per germline (reference sequence). DNA for the CDR3: TGTGCCAGCAGCCGACAGGGGGTGCCGGAGACCCAGTACTTC. As protein: CASSRQGVPETQYF.

This clonotype was observed a handful of times. J is TRBJ2-7 and V is TRBV5-1, with D perhaps matching TRBD1 or TRBD2 (5 bases each). V lost 4 bases to trimming and J lost 1 base, with 15 bases between them. Germline loops: CDR1 SGHRS, CDR2 YFSETQ. There are 15 residues in the CDR3. The CDR3 nucleotides read TGCGCCAGCAGCAACCCTGGGACGGATTCCTACGAGCAGTACTTC. Translating it yields CASSNPGTDSYEQYF.

In its sample, this clonotype was seen a few times. The gene calls are TRBV20-1 and TRBJ2-1; 12 bases match TRBD2. With 3 bases clipped from V and 9 bases from J, the junction kept 9 bases outside the gene matches. This CDR3 contains 15 residues. Germline V gene lookup returns CDR1 DFQATT and CDR2 SNEGSKA (reference sequence). The CDR3 reads CSASSLAGGRGEQFF. The DNA for the CDR3 is TGCAGTGCTAGCAGTCTAGCGGGAGGGCGGGGTGAGCAGTTCTTC.

The chain employs TRBV5-1 and TRBJ1-1, with TRBD1 as a possible D gene (5 bases). CDR1 is SGHRS and CDR2 is YFSETQ in the germline V gene. Trimming pared 4 bases from V and 2 bases from J, leaving 12 bases between. The CDR3 has 14 residues. The CDR3 reads CASSGARGNTEAFF. Written as DNA, the CDR3 is TGCGCCAGCAGCGGGGCCCGGGGCAACACTGAAGCTTTCTTT.

Points on this clonotype: One end of the junction varies from germline; a read error may be responsible. The chain is built from TRBV19 and TRBJ2-7, with D possibly being TRBD2 (6 bases). The germline V gene encodes CDR1 LNHDA and CDR2 SQIVND (reference sequence). CDR3 length: 14 amino acids. In DNA form, the CDR3 reads TGTGCCAGTAGTACCTCGGGACTGAGCTACGAGCAGCACTTC. Its protein is CASSTSGLSYEQHF.

The sample holds a few counts of this clonotype. The rearrangement uses TRBV9 and TRBJ2-6; D remains unclear. Germline CDR1 is SGDLS and CDR2 is YYNGEE. V lost 0 bases to trimming and J lost 0 bases, with 10 bases between them. The CDR3 totals 17 residues. The CDR3 nucleotides read TGTGCCAGCAGCGTAGCTACAGAGAGCTCTGGGGCCAACGTCCTGACTTTC. This sequence encodes CASSVATESSGANVLTF.

Concerning this clonotype itself: The junction differs from germline at one of its ends, possibly a read error. The chain links TRBV7-6 to TRBJ2-1, with 9 bases that match TRBD2. Germline V gene lookup returns CDR1 SGHVS and CDR2 FNYEAQ. This CDR3 has 16 amino acids. The CDR3 sequence is CSSSLGSLAGMGKEFF. CDR3 nucleotides: TGTTCCAGCAGCTTAGGTAGTCTAGCGGGGATGGGCAAGGAGTTCTTC.

The gene calls are TRBV11-2 and TRBJ1-2; no clear D gene. V gave up 0 bases and J gave up 0 bases, with 5 bases separating them. Germline V CDR1 and CDR2: SGHAT, FQNNGV. CDR3 length: 14 amino acids. The CDR3 DNA reads TGTGCCAGCAGCTTAGAACCAGCTAACTATGGCTACACCTTC. This encodes CASSLEPANYGYTF.